What follows are 23 T cell receptor beta chains derived from one specimen sequenced in a study of CD8+ T cells in alopecia areata. cDNA serving as the sequencing template came from extracted, reverse transcribed RNA. Measured with immunoSEQ multiplex PCR; TCRdb has only the in-frame clones, and not every one. This sample carries under 3,500 clones and no singletons, and just under 40% goes to the top ten. The material sequenced was lesional skin. These receptors were taken from a C3H/HeJ mouse with alopecia areata. Strain haplotype at MHC: H2-k.

The sample holds many counts of this clone. The genes are named according to mouse. The read gets to within 4 residues of the CDR3 end, and the germline J gene fills in the rest. The genes are TRBV19 and TRBJ2-1, with D maybe TRBD1 (6 bases). Trimming took 1 base from V and 4 from J, leaving 9 bases between them. Germline lookup yields CDR1 FNHDT and CDR2 SITEND (reference sequence). This CDR3 has 14 residues. The DNA read from the CDR3 is TGTGCCAGCAGTATAAGGGACAATTATGCT. This translates into CASSIRDNYA. From start to end, the CDR3 is CASSIRDNYAEQFF. The entire variable domain, with the rest obtained from reference TRBV19 and TRBJ2-1, is as follows: GGIITQTPKFLIGQEGQKLTLKCQQNFNHDTMYWYRQDSGKGLRLIYYSITENDLQKGDLSEGYDASREKKSSFSLTVTSAQKNEMAVFLCASSIRDNYAEQFFGPGTRLTVL.

As concerns this clone: The gene names here belong to mouse. CDR3 DNA (partial): TGTGCCAGCGGTGCCCTCGGGACTGGGGGAAGTCAAAAC. Translation: CASGALGTGGSQN. The full CDR3 protein reads CASGALGTGGSQNTLYF. The rearrangement joins TRBV13-2 to TRBJ2-4; the match to TRBD2 covers 11 bases. The missing CDR3 end, 4 residues past where the read stops, is filled in from the germline J gene. This CDR3 spans 17 amino acids. The V segment lost 3 bases and the J segment 0 bases; nucleotides outside the gene matches: 6. CDR1 and CDR2 from the germline V gene are NNHNN and SYGAGS (reference sequence).

In this sample, this clone turned up many times. The database protein in TCRdb disagrees with the DNA translation at residue 10; the sequence shown here was translated from the DNA. The genes are named according to mouse. Coverage ceases 3 residues before the CDR3 finishes, and the germline J gene fills in the end. J is TRBJ1-6 and V is TRBV19; a possible D gene is TRBD1 (6 bases). TRBJ1-6 is an ORF, and what it does is uncertain. This CDR3 contains 13 residues. The V end was cut by 0 bases, the J end by 9 bases, with 7 bases between. The V gene's germline CDR1 is FNHDT and CDR2 SITEND (reference sequence). CDR3 DNA, as far as it was read: TGTGCCAGCAGTATAGTCAGGGGTTCGCCC. Translating it yields CASSIVRGSP. The whole CDR3 is CASSIVRGSPLYF.

In its sample, this clone was seen many times. Any gene name here is a mouse gene name. The read terminates 4 residues before the CDR3 end, so the remaining end is supplied by the germline J gene. V usage is TRBV13-1 and J usage is TRBJ2-2; 8 positions agree with TRBD1. This CDR3 is built from 14 residues. V lost 2 bases and J lost 4; bases outside the gene matches: 1. The V gene's germline CDR1 is NSHNY and CDR2 SYGAGN. The CDR3 sequence is CASSDRGPTGQLYF. The DNA read from the CDR3 is TGTGCCAGCAGTGACAGGGGGCCCACCGGG.

The sample holds many counts of this clone. Gene labels here are mouse ones. The CDR3 goes on 4 residues after the read ends, and that part is filled in from the germline J gene. This chain links TRBV13-2 with TRBJ2-4, with 8 bases aligning to TRBD2. With 0 bases clipped from V and 1 base from J, the junction kept 4 bases outside the gene matches. The CDR3 runs 16 residues. CDR1 NNHNN and CDR2 SYGAGS come from the germline V gene (reference sequence). CDR3 loop: CASGDAWGGGQNTLYF. The DNA read from the CDR3 is TGTGCCAGCGGTGATGCTTGGGGGGGTGGTCAAAAC.

This clone appeared a few times. The protein TCRdb lists differs from the translation of the DNA at residue 12; the protein given here is translated from the DNA itself. It is likely a read error: a sequence one base away is far more abundant. The gene symbols are mouse symbols. The sequenced part of the CDR3 DNA is TGTGCCAGCAGGCAACTCGACAGGGAGGAAAATACG. Protein sequence: CASRQLDREENT. The entire CDR3 sequence reads CASRQLDREENTLYF. This chain connects TRBV19 to TRBJ1-3; 7 bases map to TRBD1. The read ends 3 residues before the CDR3 terminus; that terminus is restored from the germline J gene. With V trimmed by 5 bases and J by 6 bases, 11 bases remained unmatched. This CDR3 has 15 residues. Per germline, CDR1 FNHDT and CDR2 SITEND (reference sequence).

This clone was detected ten times or more. Gene and germline names: mouse. The observed sequence ends 4 residues before the CDR3 terminus, with the missing tail filled in from the germline J gene. The V and J genes are TRBV5 and TRBJ1-1, with 7 bases identical to TRBD1. CDR3 length: 15 amino acids. Germline CDR1 LGHNA, CDR2 YNLKQL (reference sequence). J gave up 0 bases and V 4 bases, and 5 bases lay outside the gene matches. The CDR3 sequence is CASSRPRGTNTEVFF. The covered CDR3 bases are TGTGCCAGCAGCCGCCCCAGGGGGACAAACACA.

In its sample, this clone was seen a few times. Gene names are the mouse ones. The sequenced fragment ends 4 residues before the CDR3 boundary, so the rest is inferred from the germline J gene. The J gene is TRBJ2-3, the V gene TRBV13-3; the match to TRBD1 covers 11 bases. This CDR3 is built from 16 residues. Trimming took 6 bases from V and 0 from J; bases not matched to a gene: 6. From germline, CDR1 is NNHDY and CDR2 SYVADS. Incomplete CDR3 DNA: TGTGCCAGCAAGGGGGACAGGGGGGCTAGTGCAGAA. It encodes CASKGDRGASAE. The entire CDR3 is CASKGDRGASAETLYF.

This clone was observed a handful of times. This may stem from a read error, because a much larger clone lies one nucleotide away. The genes and germline here are from mouse. The sequence runs out 4 residues before the end of the CDR3; the remainder is reconstructed from the germline J gene. The rearrangement links TRBV12-2 to TRBJ2-7, with 7 nucleotides matching TRBD2. With 6 bases clipped from V and 1 base from J, the junction kept 5 bases outside the gene matches. The CDR3 extends over 13 amino acids. Germline V CDR1 and CDR2: SGHLS, HYDKME. Incomplete CDR3 DNA: TGTGCCAGCAGTGCTGGGGGATCCTAT. Translation: CASSAGGSY. The whole CDR3 protein reads CASSAGGSYEQYF.

By proportion, this clone is medium-sized. Mouse gene names apply. With the read ending 4 residues before the CDR3 end, the germline J gene is used to fill in that end. The genes are TRBV17 and TRBJ2-2; TRBD1 agrees at 10 bases. V trimming: 4 bases; J trimming: 6 bases; junction bases outside the gene matches: 2. The CDR3 is 14 residues long. Germline V lookup: CDR1 MNHDT, CDR2 YYDKIL. The sequenced part of the CDR3 DNA is TGTGCTAGCAGTACCGGGACAGGGGCCGGG. Protein sequence: CASSTGTGAG. The CDR3 in full is CASSTGTGAGQLYF.

In its sample, this clone was seen many times. The genes and germline here are from mouse. From the germline J gene comes the end of the CDR3, since the read stops 4 residues before it. The chain links TRBV29 to TRBJ2-2, with 8 bases that match TRBD1. Trimming removed 3 bases from V and 0 bases from J; junction bases left unmatched: 3. Germline V lookup: CDR1 MSHET, CDR2 SYDVDS. The CDR3 runs 16 residues. Partial CDR3 DNA: TGTGCTAGCAGTTTGACGACAGGGGCAAACACCGGG. It yields the protein CASSLTTGANTG. The CDR3, in full, reads CASSLTTGANTGQLYF.

This clone occurred many times. TCRdb's protein and the DNA translation differ at residue 12; the protein here comes from the DNA. All gene names here are mouse names. The read ends 3 residues before the CDR3 terminus; that terminus is restored from the germline J gene. V and J are TRBV13-1 and TRBJ1-6; 8 nucleotides line up with TRBD1. Being an ORF, TRBJ1-6 has a function that is uncertain. The trim removed 2 bases at V and 8 bases at J, leaving 6 bases unmatched. The CDR3 length is 15 residues. Germline assignment: CDR1 NSHNY and CDR2 SYGAGN. The CDR3 reads CASSDRDRWDSPLYF. CDR3 DNA (partial): TGTGCCAGCAGTGACCGGGACAGGTGGGATTCGCCC.

This clone showed up many times. Genes and germline are mouse. From the germline J gene comes the end of the CDR3, since the read stops 4 residues before it. This chain joins TRBV13-3 and TRBJ2-4; 8 nucleotides match TRBD2. The J segment lost 2 bases and the V segment lost 1 base, leaving 3 bases of the junction unmatched. In germline, CDR1 is NNHDY, CDR2 SYVADS. The CDR3 runs 15 residues. The DNA read from the CDR3 is TGTGCCAGCAGTGATCCTGGGGGGCTTCAAAAC. Translation gives CASSDPGGLQN. The entire CDR3 protein reads CASSDPGGLQNTLYF.

Comments on this clone: With a far larger clone one base away, a read error is the likely cause. Here the gene names and germline are mouse. Read coverage stops 4 residues before the CDR3 terminus; the germline J gene supplies the remainder. The chain employs TRBV5 and TRBJ2-2, with 9 bases identical to TRBD2. CDR1 and CDR2 from the germline V gene are LGHNA and YNLKQL (reference sequence). J lost 3 bases, V lost 0 bases, and 8 bases had no gene match. This CDR3 is built from 18 residues. Incomplete CDR3 DNA: TGTGCCAGCAGCCAAGATTTGATGGGGGGGCCCGACACCGGG. It encodes CASSQDLMGGPDTG. The CDR3 reads in full as CASSQDLMGGPDTGQLYF.

This clone was counted at least ten times. Gene and germline names: mouse. The read ends 4 residues before the CDR3 terminus; that terminus is restored from the germline J gene. The chain combines TRBV1 with TRBJ1-4, with a possible D match to TRBD1 (6 bases). This CDR3 is 16 amino acids long. Trimming cost V 1 base and J 0 bases, with 9 bases left between them. Germline lookup yields CDR1 NSQYPW and CDR2 LRSPGD (reference sequence). CDR3 DNA, as far as it was read: TGCACCTGCAGTGCAGGGGGACAACTTTCCAACGAA. Protein: CTCSAGGQLSNE. The full CDR3 reads CTCSAGGQLSNERLFF.

With respect to this clone: Its ends do not fully match the called genes, so a read error is possible. Gene names are the mouse ones. The read ends 4 residues shy of where the CDR3 ends; the end is completed using the germline J gene. J is TRBJ2-7 and V is TRBV1; 10 nucleotides agree with TRBD2. This CDR3 has 19 amino acids. CDR1 is NSQYPW and CDR2 is LRSPGD in the germline V gene (reference sequence). CDR3 DNA, as far as it was read: TGCACATGCAGTGGAGATCCGGACTGGGGGTTAAAAAGCTCCTAT. It translates to CTCSGDPDWGLKSSY. The complete CDR3 protein is CTCSGDPDWGLKSSYEQYF.

By proportion, this clone is medium-sized. Any gene name here is a mouse gene name. The CDR3 end lies 4 residues beyond the end of the read and is filled in from the germline J gene. The V and J genes are TRBV13-1 and TRBJ2-7; 11 nucleotides align to TRBD1. The germline gives CDR1 NSHNY, CDR2 SYGAGN. The CDR3 covers 15 residues. With V trimmed by 3 bases and J by 0 bases, 2 bases remained unmatched. CDR3 residues: CASSGDRGSSYEQYF. CDR3 DNA, as far as it was read: TGTGCCAGCAGTGGGGACAGGGGGTCCTCCTAT.

This clone came up many times. At residue 11, the DNA translation does not agree with TCRdb's protein; the protein displayed here is the one encoded by the DNA. Gene names and germline match the mouse. CDR3 DNA (partial): TGTGCCAGCAGCTCGACAGGGGTTGGAAATACG. Translated: CASSSTGVGNT. The entire CDR3 is CASSSTGVGNTLYF. The V gene is TRBV14, the J gene TRBJ1-3; 8 bases agree with TRBD1. Read coverage stops 3 residues before the CDR3 terminus; the germline J gene supplies the remainder. With V trimmed by 5 bases and J by 3 bases, 4 bases remained unmatched. The CDR3 runs to 14 residues. Germline CDR1 is SGHDT and CDR2 is FRDEAV.

In this sample, this clone turned up many times. Gene and germline names: mouse. The read comes to an end 4 residues before the CDR3 does, leaving the germline J gene to fill in the end. V gene TRBV1 combines with J gene TRBJ2-5, with 11 bases that match TRBD2. The junction had 2 bases not matched to a gene; V was cut back by 3 bases and J by 0 bases. The germline CDR1 and CDR2 sequences are NSQYPW and LRSPGD (reference sequence). The CDR3 is 16 residues long. CDR3 amino acids: CTCSAGLGGNQDTQYF. CDR3 DNA (partial): TGCACCTGCAGTGCCGGACTGGGGGGTAACCAAGAC.

This clone occurred a few times. A read error is likely here: a far larger clone is one base away. Gene and germline names: mouse. The CDR3 region is CASSDGLGGREVFF. The covered CDR3 bases are TGTGCCAGCAGTGATGGACTGGGGGGGCGA. This chain uses TRBV13-1 with TRBJ1-1; tentative D call: TRBD1 (6 bases). Sequencing ends 4 residues short of the CDR3 end; the germline J gene provides the rest. This CDR3 has 14 amino acids. Germline V gene lookup returns CDR1 NSHNY and CDR2 SYGAGN.

A few counts support this clone. This is likely an artifact of a read error, given a far larger clone one base away. All gene names here are mouse names. Coverage ceases 4 residues before the CDR3 finishes, and the germline J gene fills in the end. This sample also contains other DNA sequences that code for the same CDR3. The V call is TRBV13-3, the J call TRBJ2-1; D possibly corresponds to TRBD2 (5 bases). The length of the CDR3 is 12 residues. V lost 2 bases to trimming and J lost 6 bases, with 6 bases between them. Germline V gives CDR1 NNHDY, CDR2 SYVADS. CDR3 DNA, as far as it was read: TGTGCCAGCAGTGACCTGGGTGCT. Its translation is CASSDLGA. Given in full, the CDR3 is CASSDLGAEQFF.

This clone came up many times. Gene names refer to mouse genes. From the germline J gene comes the end of the CDR3, since the read stops 4 residues before it. The chain uses TRBV19 and TRBJ1-4, with D maybe TRBD1 (5 bases). The CDR3 length is 14 residues. The germline CDR1 and CDR2 sequences are FNHDT and SITEND (reference sequence). V lost 5 bases and J 0 bases, leaving 8 bases between the germline ends. The chain's CDR3 is CASRGHFSNERLFF. The CDR3 bases that were read are TGTGCCAGCAGAGGACATTTTTCCAACGAA.

This clone was seen at least ten times. Germline and genes: mouse. The read ends 4 residues shy of where the CDR3 ends; the end is completed using the germline J gene. The V call is TRBV13-3, the J call TRBJ2-7, with 10 nucleotides matching TRBD2. There are 14 residues in the CDR3. The V segment lost 4 bases and the J segment 3 bases; nucleotides outside the gene matches: 4. Germline CDR1 is NNHDY and CDR2 is SYVADS. CDR3: CASSKGTGVYEQYF. Incomplete CDR3 DNA: TGTGCCAGCAGTAAGGGGACTGGGGTCTAT.